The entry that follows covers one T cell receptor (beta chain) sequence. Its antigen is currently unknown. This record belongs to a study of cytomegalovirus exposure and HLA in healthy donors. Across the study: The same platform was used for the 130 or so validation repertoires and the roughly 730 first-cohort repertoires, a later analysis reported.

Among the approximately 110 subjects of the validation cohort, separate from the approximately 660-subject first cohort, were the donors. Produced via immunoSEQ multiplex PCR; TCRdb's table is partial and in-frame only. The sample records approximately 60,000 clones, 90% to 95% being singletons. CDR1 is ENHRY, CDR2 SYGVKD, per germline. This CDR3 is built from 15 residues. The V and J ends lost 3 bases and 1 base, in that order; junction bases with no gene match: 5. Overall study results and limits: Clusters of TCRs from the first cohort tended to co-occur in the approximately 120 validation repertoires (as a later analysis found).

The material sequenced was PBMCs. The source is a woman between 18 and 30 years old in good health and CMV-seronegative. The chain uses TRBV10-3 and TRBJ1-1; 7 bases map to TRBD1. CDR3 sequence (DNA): TGTGCCATCAGTGACAAGAGACAGGGGAACACTGAAGCTTTCTTT. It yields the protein CAISDKRQGNTEAFF.